Below are 7 T cell receptor beta chains sequenced from a single sample in a study of blood T cells in healthy people across ages. Through a sample-barcoded 5' primer and a J-beta primer mix, a second PCR was run for roughly 7 to 11 cycles. TCRdb independently ran MiXCR on the 5' RACE reads; one entry per CDR3 protein. The sample holds under 2 million distinct CDR3 sequences, 30% to 40% seen once. Source material: blood. The receptors derive from a woman under 40 in good health.

The chain carries TRBV7-9 and TRBJ2-3; D gene uncertain. Trimming removed 5 bases at V and 2 bases at J, with 11 bases between. CDR1 is SEHNR and CDR2 is FQNEAQ in the germline V gene (reference sequence). The length of the CDR3 is 14 residues. The CDR3 region has the DNA TGTGCCAGCAGCGGCCAGTTTGACACAGATACGCAGTATTTT. Translated: CASSGQFDTDTQYF.

This clonotype has more than one count but fewer than ten. V is TRBV6-2 or TRBV6-3 and J is TRBJ2-6; D uncertain. Germline V gene data show CDR1 as MNHEY and CDR2 as SVGEGT. CDR3 size: 19 residues. V was cut by 6 bases and J by 6 bases, with 27 bases left in between. The CDR3 sequence: CASSPAGLSRLSMANVLTF. The CDR3 DNA follows: TGTGCCAGCAGCCCCGCCGGCTTGTCCCGTCTCTCTATGGCCAACGTCCTGACTTTC.

Concerning this clonotype: A junction boundary mismatches the germline segment, possibly from a read error. The V gene is TRBV20-1, the J gene TRBJ2-1; no reliable D call. Germline CDR1 DFQATT, CDR2 SNEGSKA (reference sequence). The CDR3 is 14 amino acids. The CDR3 protein is CSARTSTELNVQFF. CDR3 coding DNA: TGCAGTGCTAGGACCTCTACGGAATTGAATGTGCAGTTCTTC.

This clonotype turned up a few times. The CDR3 DNA sequence: TGCGCCAGCAGCTCGGGACAGGGGGCGATGGAGACCCAGTACTTC. This sequence encodes CASSSGQGAMETQYF. The chain couples TRBV4-1 to TRBJ2-7; 12 nucleotides agree with TRBD1. TRBJ2-5 explains the end of the DNA better; the J call may be wrong. CDR3 length: 15 amino acids. CDR1 and CDR2 (germline): MGHRA, YSYEKL.

The chain couples TRBV7-2 to TRBJ2-2, with D maybe TRBD1 (5 bases). The germline V and J ends were trimmed by 6 bases and 2 bases, with 7 bases remaining between them. The CDR3 contains 13 residues. Germline CDR1 is SGHTA and CDR2 is FQGNSA. The CDR3 spells CASRQDNTGELFF. For the CDR3, the DNA is TGTGCCAGCAGACAGGACAACACCGGGGAGCTGTTTTTT.

This chain links TRBV2 with TRBJ2-1; 9 positions match TRBD1. CDR1 and CDR2 (germline): SNHLY, FYNNEI. This CDR3 region has 15 residues. V was pared by 3 bases and J by 9 bases, with 9 bases of the junction left unmatched. The CDR3 region is CASSEDTGGSGEQFF. DNA for the CDR3: TGTGCCAGCAGTGAGGACACAGGGGGCTCAGGTGAGCAGTTCTTC.

The sample holds a few counts of this clonotype. The chain has TRBV10-2 and TRBJ1-2; D is uncertain. This CDR3 has 13 residues. Trimming stripped 4 bases from V and 3 bases from J, with 9 bases between. Per germline, CDR1 WSHSY and CDR2 SAAADI. As DNA, the CDR3 is TGCGCCAGCAGTGGGGTGCGTCACTATGGCTACACCTTC. Residues: CASSGVRHYGYTF.